The sequence of this T cell receptor beta chain was determined in a study of T cell responses to AZD1222 COVID-19 vaccine. Study-wide background: Second-dose recipients at about 4 or about 12 weeks were treated as one pooled group. The study, taken as a whole, reports: As reported, nearly half of all spike-specific TCRs target variant regions that are unmutated. The breadth and depth of Spike-specific TCRs increased once two AZD1222 doses had been given. It should be noted that donors were predominantly white British and more often female, and clonal diversity was possibly underestimated.

The CDR3 has 14 amino acids. In germline, CDR1 is LGHDT, CDR2 YNNKEL (reference sequence). Trimming shortened V by 1 base and J by 5 bases, and 9 bases separated the two germline ends. Clones were read by immunoSEQ multiplex PCR, and TCRdb kept only the in-frame ones, dropping some. The sample comprises over 100,000 clones, approximately 87% of which are singletons, and about 3.5% rests with the top ten. Details on this clone: The target antigen is unknown.

The source of this sequence is an adult in good health. Sequencing used peripheral blood, obtained on day 0 of AZD1222 vaccination. The J gene is TRBJ2-1, the V gene TRBV3-1 (or the pseudogene TRBV3-2); D unresolved. The CDR3 bases are TGTGCCAGCAGCCAAGTCCACGGTAACAATGAGCAGTTCTTC. Translating it yields CASSQVHGNNEQFF.